This is a list of T cell receptor beta chains from one sample in a study of blood T cell repertoires in COVID-19. Profiled with immunoSEQ multiplex PCR; TCRdb holds only in-frame clones, not every one. The repertoire holds 210,000 or so clones, over 75% seen once, with 3.5% to 4.5% in the top ten. The sample consisted of PBMCs or T cells enriched from blood (not recorded which). These receptors originate from a man younger than 40 with acute COVID-19. CDR3s include the opening cysteine and the closing phenylalanine or tryptophan. Fields, in order: CDR3 length, D gene, J gene, V gene, clone size, CDR3 DNA, CDR3 protein. A D gene is named only where the DNA matches it firmly. Some rows mark clone size as missing; the rest say once, few, many or name a class of expanded clone.

15 | - | TRBJ1-1 | TRBV10-3 | - | TGTGCCATCCGACCGGACAGTCCTCCGAACACTGAAGCTTTCTTT | CAIRPDSPPNTEAFF
15 | - | TRBJ2-2 | TRBV21-1 | - | TGTGCCAGCAGCAAAGGTTTAGCGGGGGGGGTCAGGCTGTTTTTT | CASSKGLAGGVRLFF
14 | TRBD2 | TRBJ2-1 | TRBV3-1/TRBV3-2 | once | TGTGCCAGCAGCCAGGGACTAGCGGGGGGTGAGCAGTTCTTC | CASSQGLAGGEQFF
14 | - | TRBJ1-5 | TRBV19 | - | TGTGCCAGGGCAGGGGAAAGGTGTAATCAGCCCCAGCATTTT | CARAGERCNQPQHF
16 | - | TRBJ2-5 | TRBV5-6 | - | TGTGCCAGCAGCTCCGACCGGGGGGCGTACCAAGAGACCCAGTACTTC | CASSSDRGAYQETQYF
18 | TRBD2 | TRBJ2-5 | TRBV3-1/TRBV3-2 | - | TGTGCCAGCAGCCAAGATGCCCCCGCTAGCGGGATTGTAGAGACCCAGTACTTC | CASSQDAPASGIVETQYF
12 | - | TRBJ2-1 | TRBV7-9 | - | TGTGCCAGCAGCTTAACAGGGTATGAGCAGTTCTTC | CASSLTGYEQFF
13 | - | TRBJ1-5 | TRBV6-6 | few | TGTGCCAGCAGACCAGGGAGCAATCAGCCCCAGCATTTT | CASRPGSNQPQHF
16 | TRBD1 | TRBJ2-7 | TRBV6-4 | few | TGTGCCAGCAGTGACTCACGGGACAGGCCATACTACGAGCAGTACTTC | CASSDSRDRPYYEQYF
15 | TRBD2 | TRBJ2-1 | TRBV28 | - | TGTGCCAGCAGTCCGCCCGGGGGGGCCTACAATGAGCAGTTCTTC | CASSPPGGAYNEQFF
14 | - | TRBJ2-5 | TRBV5-4 | - | TGTGCCAGCAGCTTGTCTGCTAGCGAAGAGACCCAGTACTTC | CASSLSASEETQYF
15 | TRBD2 | TRBJ2-5 | TRBV15 | once | TGTGCCACCAGCAGAGCCAGCGGGGGAGGCGAGACCCAGTACTTC | CATSRASGGGETQYF
13 | TRBD1 | TRBJ1-6 | TRBV2 | - | TGTGCCAGCATCCAGGGGGCTGGTTCACCCCTCCACTTT | CASIQGAGSPLHF
14 | TRBD1 | TRBJ1-1 | TRBV3-1/TRBV3-2 | once | TGTGCCAGCAGCCACGCAACAGGGGCCACTGAAGCTTTCTTT | CASSHATGATEAFF
14 | - | TRBJ1-6 | TRBV5-6 | - | TGTGCCAGCAGCTTTTACAGGGAGGGATCACCCCTCCACTTT | CASSFYREGSPLHF
14 | - | TRBJ1-4 | TRBV25-1 | - | TGTGCCAGCAGTCGCGGGGCAGGCGGTGAAAAACTGTTTTTT | CASSRGAGGEKLFF
13 | - | TRBJ2-5 | TRBV4-2 | once | TGTGCCAGCAGCCAAGATCACGGAGAGACCCAGTACTTC | CASSQDHGETQYF
13 | - | TRBJ1-1 | TRBV14 | - | TGTGCCAGCAGCCCCGGAGGTAACACTGAAGCTTTCTTT | CASSPGGNTEAFF
16 | - | TRBJ2-5 | TRBV14 | - | TGTGCCAGCAGCCAAGATATTGGCGGTGCCCAAGAGACCCAGTACTTC | CASSQDIGGAQETQYF
15 | TRBD1 | TRBJ1-6 | TRBV5-1 | - | TGCGCCAGCAGCTTGCTGGGGACAGGGGAATCACCCCTCCACTTT | CASSLLGTGESPLHF
13 | - | TRBJ2-3 | TRBV6-1 | - | TGTGCCAGCAGTGAATTACGAGGTTATACGCAGTATTTT | CASSELRGYTQYF
13 | - | TRBJ2-7 | TRBV30 | - | TGTGCCTGGAGTGTAGCGAATCCCTACGAGCAGTACTTC | CAWSVANPYEQYF
15 | TRBD1 | TRBJ1-3 | TRBV28 | - | TGTGCCAGCAGTGGAGCCGGGACAGGGAGAAACACCATATATTTT | CASSGAGTGRNTIYF
14 | - | TRBJ1-2 | TRBV5-4 | - | TGTGCCAGCAGCTTGGGGCAGGATATCTATGGCTACACCTTC | CASSLGQDIYGYTF
13 | - | TRBJ1-3 | TRBV13 | - | TGTGCCAGCAGCTCCCGAGGTAGAAACACCATATATTTT | CASSSRGRNTIYF
14 | - | TRBJ1-1 | TRBV6-5 | - | TGTGCCAGCAGACTGGGGACGGGGGGAACTGAAGCTTTCTTT | CASRLGTGGTEAFF
17 | - | TRBJ1-3 | TRBV11-2 | many | TGTGCCAGCAGCCTCGAATTGCATCTGAGCTCTGGAAACACCATATATTTT | CASSLELHLSSGNTIYF
16 | - | TRBJ1-4 | TRBV6-5 | - | TGTGCCAGCAGTTACTCGAACTACAGACCGGGGGAAAAACTGTTTTTT | CASSYSNYRPGEKLFF
13 | TRBD1 | TRBJ1-2 | TRBV12-3/TRBV12-4 | - | TGTGCCAGCAGGAACCCAGGGGGCGATGGCTACACCTTC | CASRNPGGDGYTF
13 | - | TRBJ1-2 | TRBV12-3/TRBV12-4 | - | TGTGCCAGCAGCCGGGACGGGGGCTATGGCTACACCTTC | CASSRDGGYGYTF
18 | TRBD2 | TRBJ2-3 | TRBV4-2 | once | TGTGCCAGCAGCCGGATTCTCGGAGCGGGGGTCGGCACAGATACGCAGTATTTT | CASSRILGAGVGTDTQYF
13 | TRBD1 | TRBJ1-2 | TRBV27 | - | TGTGCCAGCAGTCGCCGACAGGGGGGCGGCTACACCTTC | CASSRRQGGGYTF
15 | TRBD2 | TRBJ2-3 | TRBV27 | - | TGTGCCAGCAGTTTAACTAGCGGAAGCACAGATACGCAGTATTTT | CASSLTSGSTDTQYF
13 | - | TRBJ1-2 | TRBV28 | - | TGTGCCAGCACCCCAGCGGGTGACTATGGCTACACCTTC | CASTPAGDYGYTF
15 | TRBD1 | TRBJ1-1 | TRBV5-4 | - | TGTGCCAGCAGCCCAGGACAGGGAAGAGACACTGAAGCTTTCTTT | CASSPGQGRDTEAFF
16 | TRBD1 | TRBJ2-7 | TRBV18 | - | TGTGCCAGCTCACCGAGACAGGGGCTAGAGGGCAACGAGCAGTACTTC | CASSPRQGLEGNEQYF
12 | TRBD1 | TRBJ1-2 | TRBV6-5 | - | TGTGCCAGCAGTTCGGACAGGGGAGGCTACACCTTC | CASSSDRGGYTF